The 5 T cell receptor beta chains presented below share a single source sample, sequenced in a study of post-analysis software for immune sequencing data. Built from TCR beta cDNA, the libraries had unique molecular identifiers in them. TCRdb itself ran the PCR reads through MiXCR, one entry per CDR3 protein. The sample includes fewer than 700,000 distinct CDR3 sequences, 44% seen only once; the top ten take about 1.8%. Regarding the study as a whole: Relative to controls, patients had roughly five TRBV segments at higher frequency, with TRBV5-6, TRBV5-1 and TRBV20-1 among these.

The antigens of these receptors remain unknown. Material: blood. The receptors were sampled from a girl between 5 and 17 years old with multiple sclerosis.

As concerns this clonotype: One junction end does not reproduce the germline sequence, and a read error may be involved. The chain recombines TRBV7-8 with TRBJ2-1; D ambiguous. The CDR3 totals 15 residues. Per the germline V gene, CDR1 is SGHVS and CDR2 is FQNEAQ. Here the CDR3 reads CAGSSRVASLDEQFF. CDR3 coding DNA: TGTGCCGGCAGCTCCCGGGTGGCTAGTTTGGATGAGCAGTTCTTC.

This chain links TRBV10-3 with TRBJ2-1, with D hard to call. Germline V CDR1 and CDR2: ENHRY, SYGVKD. V gave up 3 bases and J gave up 5 bases, with 11 bases separating them. The CDR3 is 14 residues long. CDR3 protein: CAISDHQGNNEQFF. The CDR3 nucleotides read TGTGCCATCAGTGACCATCAAGGGAACAATGAGCAGTTCTTC.

The table lists this clonotype with a count of one. The rearrangement joins TRBV5-1 to TRBJ2-7; TRBD2 might be the D (7 bases). The better agreement between TRBJ2-5 and the DNA end casts doubt on the J call. The CDR3 is made up of 15 amino acids. In germline, CDR1 is SGHRS, CDR2 YFSETQ. CDR3 coding DNA: TGCGCCAGCAGCTTGTCCGCGGGGGCGGGGGAGACCCAGTACTTC. Translating it yields CASSLSAGAGETQYF.

This clonotype appeared a few times. The chain has TRBV20-1 and TRBJ2-1; TRBD2 matches 7 bases. Trimming removed 6 bases from V and 8 bases from J; junction bases left unmatched: 13. Germline V gene sequence: CDR1 DFQATT, CDR2 SNEGSKA (reference sequence). This CDR3 comprises 14 residues. For the CDR3, the DNA is TGCAGTGCCCAGTGGGGGGGGGATTTTTATGAGCAGTTCTTC. Amino acid sequence: CSAQWGGDFYEQFF.

This chain connects TRBV5-1 to TRBJ1-5; D is ambiguous. Germline CDR1 and CDR2: SGHRS and YFSETQ. V was pared by 4 bases and J by 2 bases, with 13 bases between. The CDR3 runs 15 residues. The CDR3: CASSMDGRGNQPQHF. For the CDR3, the DNA is TGCGCCAGCAGCATGGACGGGAGGGGCAATCAGCCCCAGCATTTT.